Following are 14 T cell receptor beta chains from one sample sequenced in a study of blood T cell repertoires in COVID-19 (dated by TCRdb to about 2020). Library preparation used the immunoSEQ multiplex PCR assay. TCRdb took this table from immuneACCESS and kept in-frame rearrangements with V and J called. Such tables lack part of the clones; where checked against another copy, unresolved V genes explain under half of the gap, and the rest is unexplained. The sample table holds 150,000 to 200,000 clones, of which approximately 88% were seen once. The ten largest clonotypes hold 10% to 15% of the sample. The sample was PBMCs or T cells enriched from blood (not recorded which). The receptors shown here come from a woman aged 55 to 70 who had recovered from COVID-19.

The chain recombines TRBV19 with TRBJ1-1; D is undetermined. The CDR3 is made up of 17 amino acids. Germline loops: CDR1 LNHDA, CDR2 SQIVND (reference sequence). Trimming left V 5 bases short and J 0 bases short, with 19 bases between. Here the CDR3 reads CASSPLWKRAMNTEAFF. The CDR3 DNA reads TGTGCCAGTAGTCCCCTCTGGAAGAGGGCAATGAACACTGAAGCTTTCTTT.

This rearrangement joins TRBV7-6 to TRBJ2-6, with 13 bases that match TRBD2. V trimming: 2 bases; J trimming: 1 base; junction bases outside the gene matches: 11. The CDR3 length is 21 residues. Per the germline V gene, CDR1 is SGHVS and CDR2 is FNYEAQ. The CDR3 loop reads CASSLLLRTSGSNSGANVLTF. The CDR3 nucleotides read TGTGCCAGCAGCTTACTACTTAGGACTAGCGGGAGTAATTCTGGGGCCAACGTCCTGACTTTC.

The gene calls are TRBV2 and TRBJ1-1; D may be TRBD1 (5 bases). This CDR3 has 12 residues. V was pared by 6 bases and J by 5 bases, with 10 bases between. Germline values: CDR1 SNHLY, CDR2 FYNNEI. In DNA form, the CDR3 reads TGTGCCAGCAGAAGGGGTAGGACTGAAGCTTTCTTT. Amino acid sequence: CASRRGRTEAFF.

The genes are TRBV5-3 and TRBJ2-7, with 8 bases matching TRBD2. TRBV5-3 is an ORF for which the function is uncertain. This CDR3 contains 16 residues. Trimming at V came to 3 bases and at J to 3 bases, leaving 11 bases not matched to a gene. In DNA form, the CDR3 reads TGTGCCAGAAGCTATTGGTCGGGACTAGAGAGCTACGAGCAGTACTTC. This sequence encodes CARSYWSGLESYEQYF.

The sample holds many counts of this clone. The rearrangement uses TRBV3-1 (or the pseudogene TRBV3-2) and TRBJ2-3, with D possibly being TRBD2 (6 bases). The germline CDR1 and CDR2 sequences are LGHDT and YNNKEL (reference sequence). This CDR3 is built from 13 residues. V lost 0 bases and J lost 14, with 15 bases in between. The CDR3 reads CASSQEETWGVYF. In nucleotides, the CDR3 is TGTGCCAGCAGCCAAGAAGAGACCTGGGGGGTGTATTTT.

This chain links TRBV6-5 with TRBJ2-2, with D possibly being TRBD2 (5 bases). Germline assignment: CDR1 MNHEY and CDR2 SVGAGI. The V gene lost 6 bases and the J gene lost 1 base, with 12 bases spanning the gap. This CDR3 region has 15 residues. The CDR3 DNA is TGTGCCAGCAGCCAGAGGGCAGGGAACACCGGGGAGCTGTTTTTT. Its translation: CASSQRAGNTGELFF.

This clone has only a few counts. CDR3 nucleotide sequence: TGTGCCAGCAGCGTACAGGCTAACTATGGCTACACCTTC. It is translated as CASSVQANYGYTF. The gene calls are TRBV9 and TRBJ1-2; D is ambiguous. The CDR3 covers 13 residues. The germline V gene has CDR1 SGDLS and CDR2 YYNGEE. V lost 1 base and J lost 0, with 4 bases in between.

This clone was observed a handful of times. The chain uses TRBV4-1 and TRBJ2-1; TRBD2 aligns across 11 bases. Germline V gene sequence: CDR1 MGHRA, CDR2 YSYEKL. There are 17 residues in the CDR3. With V trimmed by 1 base and J by 2 bases, 4 bases remained unmatched. CDR3 nucleotide sequence: TGCGCCAGCAGCCAAGTTCGACTAGCGGGAACCTACAATGAGCAGTTCTTC. Translated: CASSQVRLAGTYNEQFF.

The chain couples TRBV6-4 to TRBJ1-6; no definite D call. The CDR3 has 13 residues. Trimming stripped 0 bases from V and 13 bases from J, with 10 bases between. From germline, CDR1 is MRHNA and CDR2 SNTAGT. This chain's CDR3 is CASSDSWGGPLHF. As DNA, the CDR3 is TGTGCCAGCAGTGACTCTTGGGGAGGGCCCCTCCACTTT.

This clone was counted a single time. The rearrangement links TRBV6-5 to TRBJ1-1; D uncertain. The length of the CDR3 is 12 residues. Germline lookup yields CDR1 MNHEY and CDR2 SVGAGI. Trimming cost V 6 bases and J 12 bases, with 17 bases left between them. The CDR3 bases are TGTGCCAGCAGAACCGGGCCAAGCGGGTCTTTCTTT. Its translation is CASRTGPSGSFF.

This chain links TRBV28 with TRBJ1-2; a possible D gene is TRBD1 (5 bases). Trimming stripped 2 bases from V and 4 bases from J, with 8 bases between. This CDR3 contains 13 residues. Germline CDR1 is MDHEN and CDR2 is SYDVKM. In DNA, the CDR3 is TGTGCCAGCAGTTTAGACAGCTTCTATGGCTACACCTTC. Residues: CASSLDSFYGYTF.

The chain has TRBV7-2 and TRBJ1-2; D is perhaps TRBD1 (6 bases). Germline V gives CDR1 SGHTA, CDR2 FQGNSA. The germline V and J ends were trimmed by 2 bases and 5 bases, with 12 bases remaining between them. The CDR3 is made up of 14 amino acids. This chain's CDR3 is CASSLLGGNYGYTF. The CDR3 DNA follows: TGTGCCAGCAGCTTACTAGGGGGAAATTATGGCTACACCTTC.

This chain joins TRBV9 and TRBJ2-5, with 7 bases matching TRBD2. This CDR3 is 15 amino acids long. Germline values: CDR1 SGDLS, CDR2 YYNGEE. J gave up 7 bases and V 0 bases, and 9 bases lay outside the gene matches. The CDR3 here is CASSVGVAGTGTQYF. CDR3 nucleotide sequence: TGTGCCAGCAGCGTAGGAGTAGCGGGTACGGGGACCCAGTACTTC.

This chain uses TRBV11-2 with TRBJ2-1; 8 nucleotides match TRBD2. The V gene end was trimmed by 8 bases and the J gene end by 3 bases; junction bases not matched to a gene: 6. Germline-derived CDR1 and CDR2 are SGHAT and FQNNGV. The CDR3 has 14 residues. The chain's CDR3 is CASSLAGYYNEQFF. CDR3 nucleotides: TGTGCCAGCTCGTTAGCGGGGTACTACAATGAGCAGTTCTTC.